This section outlines one TCR beta chain sequence together with its context. Its antigen is unknown. The table came from immunoSEQ multiplex PCR; TCRdb's copy has only in-frame clones and leaves some out. Of hundreds of thousands of clones listed, about 90% are singletons. The data were taken from a study of Ad26.COV2.S vaccination and SARS-CoV-2 variants. About the study: Once or twice, 56 days apart, Ad26.COV2.S was delivered intramuscularly.

The treatment was: roughly 19 received Ad26.COV2.S at low or high dose, single or two shots; several received placebo; per-sample allocation not given. Each sample was drawn 63 days after the first injection (of vaccine or placebo). Study-wide results and limits: Participants in the vaccine arm had higher spike-specific TCR breadth; placebo recipients had lower.

The germline V gene encodes CDR1 MNHEY and CDR2 SMNVEV (reference sequence). The CDR3 contains 15 residues. V lost 6 bases, J lost 0 bases, and 12 bases lay in between. V gene TRBV27 combines with J gene TRBJ1-5; D unresolved. Sample: peripheral blood, taken in a trial of Ad26.COV2.S vaccine versus placebo. The sequence derives from a person between 18 and 59 years old who received the Ad26.COV2.S COVID-19 vaccine or a placebo. CDR3 in amino acids: CASRPDLGSNQPQHF. Here the CDR3 DNA reads TGTGCCAGCAGACCTGATCTGGGTAGCAATCAGCCCCAGCATTTT.